The 14 T cell receptor beta chains presented below share a single source sample, sequenced in a study of PD-1 blockade in mismatch repair-deficient tumors. Method: immunoSEQ multiplex PCR; TCRdb's copy keeps in-frame clones and lacks some. The sample lists around 110,000 clones; roughly 80% were seen once. Material: peripheral blood, obtained around 60 weeks after starting pembrolizumab. These receptors all come from an adult with mismatch repair-deficient cancer.

This clone was counted only a few times. The chain combines TRBV21-1 with TRBJ2-1; the table's TRBD1 call for D was not verified on the DNA. TRBV21-1 is listed as a pseudogene. This CDR3 is built from 15 residues. For the CDR3, the DNA is TGTGCCAGCGCGAGGGGGACAGGGGTCTACAATGAGCAGTTCTTC. Encoded protein: CASARGTGVYNEQFF.

The V gene is TRBV27, the J gene TRBJ1-1, with 7 bases matching TRBD1. Trimming took 4 bases from V and 0 from J; bases not matched to a gene: 5. CDR1 and CDR2 (germline): MNHEY, SMNVEV (reference sequence). The CDR3 runs 15 residues. In DNA form, the CDR3 reads TGTGCCAGCAGTTCATCAAGGGGGCTGAACACTGAAGCTTTCTTT. Translation: CASSSSRGLNTEAFF.

This clone was counted ten times or more. The chain employs TRBV7-2 and TRBJ1-5; no firm D call. The CDR3 length is 17 residues. Germline V lookup: CDR1 SGHTA, CDR2 FQGNSA. Trimming left V 1 base short and J 1 base short, with 14 bases between. For the CDR3, the DNA is TGTGCCAGCAGCTTAGTACATGACTGGATGAGCAATCAGCCCCAGCATTTT. Protein product: CASSLVHDWMSNQPQHF.

This clone was found a few times. The chain is built from TRBV19 and TRBJ2-7, with 10 bases lining up with TRBD1. J lost 5 bases, V lost 1 base, and 2 bases had no gene match. The germline CDR1 and CDR2 sequences are LNHDA and SQIVND (reference sequence). CDR3 length: 14 amino acids. The CDR3 spells CASSIVTGGHEQYF. The CDR3, as DNA: TGTGCCAGTAGTATAGTGACAGGGGGCCACGAGCAGTACTTC.

The V call is TRBV30, the J call TRBJ2-5; D may be TRBD2 (5 bases). V was trimmed by 4 bases and J by 5 bases, leaving 11 bases between them. The CDR3 is 12 amino acids. Germline-derived CDR1 and CDR2 are GTSNPN and SVGIG (reference sequence). In DNA, the CDR3 is TGTGCCTGGACCCGGGGATGGGAGACCCAGTACTTC. Its protein product is CAWTRGWETQYF.

The genes are TRBV27 and TRBJ2-7; 7 nucleotides agree with TRBD2. Germline V gene data show CDR1 as MNHEY and CDR2 as SMNVEV (reference sequence). This CDR3 is 16 amino acids long. The ends lost 4 bases at V and 2 bases at J; junction bases unmatched: 11. The DNA for the CDR3 is TGTGCCAGCAGTTCCTCAGGAGGGAGGGCCCCCTACGAGCAGTACTTC. Amino acids: CASSSSGGRAPYEQYF.

V gene TRBV10-3 combines with J gene TRBJ2-2, with 7 bases fitting TRBD2. The junction had 4 bases not matched to a gene; V was cut back by 3 bases and J by 3 bases. The CDR3 loop spans 15 amino acids. Germline V lookup: CDR1 ENHRY, CDR2 SYGVKD. The CDR3 reads CAISDGGGDTGELFF. Written as DNA, the CDR3 is TGTGCCATCAGTGACGGGGGAGGGGACACCGGGGAGCTGTTTTTT.

The chain has TRBV10-3 and TRBJ2-5; D tentatively fits TRBD1 or TRBD2 (5 bases each). V lost 4 bases to trimming and J lost 4 bases, with 19 bases between them. The germline V gene has CDR1 ENHRY and CDR2 SYGVKD. CDR3 size: 16 residues. CDR3 loop: CAISVLSEGQVETQYF. In nucleotides, the CDR3 is TGTGCCATCAGTGTGCTCTCCGAGGGGCAGGTAGAGACCCAGTACTTC.

The rearrangement uses TRBV6-5 and TRBJ2-2; either TRBD1 or TRBD2 may fit D (5 bases each). The CDR3 runs to 16 residues. The germline gives CDR1 MNHEY, CDR2 SVGAGI. Trimming took off 0 bases at V and 6 bases at J, with 14 bases between the two ends. The CDR3 sequence: CASSYSITGGPGELFF. The CDR3 bases are TGTGCCAGCAGTTACTCGATTACAGGAGGACCCGGGGAGCTGTTTTTT.

The chain recombines TRBV27 with TRBJ2-2; 7 nucleotides match TRBD1. V lost 4 bases to trimming and J lost 0 bases; unmatched junction nucleotides: 5. The CDR3 is 16 residues long. CDR1 is MNHEY, CDR2 SMNVEV, per germline (reference sequence). CDR3 region: CASSYQTGANTGELFF. CDR3 nucleotide sequence: TGTGCCAGCAGTTACCAAACAGGGGCGAACACCGGGGAGCTGTTTTTT.

This chain uses TRBV6-6 with TRBJ2-7, with a tentative D call TRBD2 (6 bases). Deletions cut 8 bases from V and 3 bases from J, with 17 bases between. This CDR3 comprises 14 residues. CDR1 is MNHNY and CDR2 is SVGAGI in the germline V gene (reference sequence). In nucleotides, the CDR3 is TGTGCCAGCTCCTTCGACGGGAGTATCTACGAGCAGTACTTC. It encodes CASSFDGSIYEQYF.

In its sample, this clone was seen once. V is TRBV7-6 and J is TRBJ1-5; D is unclear. The length of the CDR3 is 14 residues. V lost 5 bases and J 4 bases, leaving 12 bases between the germline ends. The V gene's germline CDR1 is SGHVS and CDR2 FNYEAQ. Here the CDR3 DNA reads TGTGCCAGCAGCCCCTCCCCCTATAATCAGCCCCAGCATTTT. Amino acid sequence: CASSPSPYNQPQHF.

This clone was counted once. This chain links TRBV7-9 with TRBJ2-3; 13 bases map to TRBD2. Germline V gene lookup returns CDR1 SEHNR and CDR2 FQNEAQ (reference sequence). V was pared by 5 bases and J by 4 bases, with 3 bases of the junction left unmatched. The CDR3 length is 15 residues. The CDR3 nucleotides read TGTGCCAGCAGCCAGACTAGCGGGAGGTCAGATACGCAGTATTTT. Its translation is CASSQTSGRSDTQYF.

This chain connects TRBV12-5 to TRBJ1-3; no reliable D call. CDR3 length: 16 amino acids. The V and J ends lost 5 bases and 0 bases respectively, with 14 bases between them. The germline V gene has CDR1 LGHNT and CDR2 FRNRAP. CDR3 sequence (DNA): TGTGCTAGTGGTCCAACCCTACGGGGCTCTGGAAACACCATATATTTT. It yields the protein CASGPTLRGSGNTIYF.